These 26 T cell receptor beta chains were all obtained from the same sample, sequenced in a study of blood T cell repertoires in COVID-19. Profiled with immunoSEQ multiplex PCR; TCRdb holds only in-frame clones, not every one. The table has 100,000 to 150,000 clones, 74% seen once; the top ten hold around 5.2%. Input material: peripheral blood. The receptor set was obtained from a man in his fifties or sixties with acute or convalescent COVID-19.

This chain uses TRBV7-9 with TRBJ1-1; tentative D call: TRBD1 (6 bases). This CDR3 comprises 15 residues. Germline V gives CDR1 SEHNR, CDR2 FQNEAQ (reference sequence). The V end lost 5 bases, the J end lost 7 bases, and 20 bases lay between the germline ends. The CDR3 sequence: CASSVQGTLGSEAFF. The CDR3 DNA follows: TGTGCCAGCAGCGTCCAGGGGACGCTTGGGAGTGAAGCTTTCTTT.

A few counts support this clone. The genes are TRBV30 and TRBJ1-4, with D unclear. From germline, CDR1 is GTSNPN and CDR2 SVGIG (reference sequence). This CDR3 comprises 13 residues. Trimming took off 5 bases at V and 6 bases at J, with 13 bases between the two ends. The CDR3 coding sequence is TGTGCCTGGTCAGCGACGGCAGATGAAAAACTGTTTTTT. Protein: CAWSATADEKLFF. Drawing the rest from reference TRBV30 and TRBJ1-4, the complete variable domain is SQTIHQWPATLVQPVGSPLSLECTVEGTSNPNLYWYRQAAGRGLQLLFYSVGIGQISSEVPQNLSASRPQDRQFILSSKKLLLSDSGFYLCAWSATADEKLFFGSGTQLSVL.

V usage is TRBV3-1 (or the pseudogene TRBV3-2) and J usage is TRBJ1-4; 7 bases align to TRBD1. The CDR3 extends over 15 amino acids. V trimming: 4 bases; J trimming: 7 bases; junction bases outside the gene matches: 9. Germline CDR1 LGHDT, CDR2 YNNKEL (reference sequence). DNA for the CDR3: TGTGCCAGCAGCCGTACGACAGGGCTTGGTGAAAAACTGTTTTTT. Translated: CASSRTTGLGEKLFF.

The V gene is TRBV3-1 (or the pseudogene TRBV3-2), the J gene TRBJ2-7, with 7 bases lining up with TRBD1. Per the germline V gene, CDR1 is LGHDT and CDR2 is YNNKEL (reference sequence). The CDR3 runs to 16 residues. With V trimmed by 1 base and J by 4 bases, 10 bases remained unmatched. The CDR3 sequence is CASSQGHFTGAYEQYF. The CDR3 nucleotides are TGTGCCAGCAGCCAAGGTCATTTCACAGGGGCATACGAGCAGTACTTC.

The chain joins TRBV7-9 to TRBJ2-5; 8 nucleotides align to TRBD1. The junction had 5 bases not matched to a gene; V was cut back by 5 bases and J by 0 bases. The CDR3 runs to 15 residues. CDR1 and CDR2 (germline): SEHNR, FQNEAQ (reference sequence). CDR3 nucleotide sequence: TGTGCCAGCAGCCGGACAGGGTCGTACCAAGAGACCCAGTACTTC. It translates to CASSRTGSYQETQYF.

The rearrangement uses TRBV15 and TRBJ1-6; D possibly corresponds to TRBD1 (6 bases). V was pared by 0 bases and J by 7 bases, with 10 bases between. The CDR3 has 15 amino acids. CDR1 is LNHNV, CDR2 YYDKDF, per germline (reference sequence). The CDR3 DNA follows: TGTGCCACCAGCAGAGAGGACAGTCGGAATTCACCCCTCCACTTT. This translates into CATSREDSRNSPLHF.

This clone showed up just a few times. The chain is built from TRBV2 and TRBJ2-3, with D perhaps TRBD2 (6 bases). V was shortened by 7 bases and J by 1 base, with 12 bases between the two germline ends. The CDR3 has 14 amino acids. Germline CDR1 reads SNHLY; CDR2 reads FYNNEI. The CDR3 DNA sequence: TGTGCCAGCATGAGGGCTAGCGGCACAGATACGCAGTATTTT. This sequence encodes CASMRASGTDTQYF.

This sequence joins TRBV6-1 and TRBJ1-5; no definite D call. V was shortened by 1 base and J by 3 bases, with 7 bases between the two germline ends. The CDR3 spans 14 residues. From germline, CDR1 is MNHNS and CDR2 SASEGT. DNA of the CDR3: TGTGCCAGCAGTGAAGACAGCCTCAATCAGCCCCAGCATTTT. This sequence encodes CASSEDSLNQPQHF.

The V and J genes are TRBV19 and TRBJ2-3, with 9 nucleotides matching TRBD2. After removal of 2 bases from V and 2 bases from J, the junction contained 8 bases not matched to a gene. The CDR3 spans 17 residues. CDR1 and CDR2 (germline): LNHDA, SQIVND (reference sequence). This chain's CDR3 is CASSIHPAGGFTDTQYF. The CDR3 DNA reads TGTGCCAGTAGTATACACCCCGCGGGGGGGTTCACAGATACGCAGTATTTT.

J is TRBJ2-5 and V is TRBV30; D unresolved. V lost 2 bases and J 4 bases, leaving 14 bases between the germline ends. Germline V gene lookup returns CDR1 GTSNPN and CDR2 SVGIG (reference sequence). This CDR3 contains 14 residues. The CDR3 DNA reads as TGTGCCTGGAGTCGGTCTCTACCCGGAGAGACCCAGTACTTC. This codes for CAWSRSLPGETQYF.

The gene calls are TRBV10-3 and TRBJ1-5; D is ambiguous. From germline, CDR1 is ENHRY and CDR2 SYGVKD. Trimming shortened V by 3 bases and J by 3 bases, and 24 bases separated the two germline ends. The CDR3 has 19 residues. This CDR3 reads CAISDYGTDSPKYNQPQHF. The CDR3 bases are TGTGCCATCAGTGACTATGGTACCGACTCGCCTAAATACAATCAGCCCCAGCATTTT.

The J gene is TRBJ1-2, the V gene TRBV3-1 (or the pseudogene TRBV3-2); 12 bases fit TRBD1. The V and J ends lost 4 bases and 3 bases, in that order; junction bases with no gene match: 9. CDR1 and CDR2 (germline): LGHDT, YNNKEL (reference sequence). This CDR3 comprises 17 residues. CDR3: CASSPRDRGRDHYGYTF. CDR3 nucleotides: TGTGCCAGCAGCCCGAGGGACAGGGGGCGCGACCACTATGGCTACACCTTC.

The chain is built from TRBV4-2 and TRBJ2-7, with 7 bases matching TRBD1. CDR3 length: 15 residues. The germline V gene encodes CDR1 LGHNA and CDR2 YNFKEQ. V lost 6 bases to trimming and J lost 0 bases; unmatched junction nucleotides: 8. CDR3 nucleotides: TGTGCCAGCAGTCCTAGGGGGCGCGACTCCTACGAGCAGTACTTC. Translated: CASSPRGRDSYEQYF.

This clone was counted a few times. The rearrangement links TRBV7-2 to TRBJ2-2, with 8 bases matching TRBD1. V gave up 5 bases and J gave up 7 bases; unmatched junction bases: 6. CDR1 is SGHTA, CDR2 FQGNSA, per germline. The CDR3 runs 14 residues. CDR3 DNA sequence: TGTGCCAGCAGCCCCCGGACAGGGATCGGGGAGCTGTTTTTT. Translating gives CASSPRTGIGELFF.

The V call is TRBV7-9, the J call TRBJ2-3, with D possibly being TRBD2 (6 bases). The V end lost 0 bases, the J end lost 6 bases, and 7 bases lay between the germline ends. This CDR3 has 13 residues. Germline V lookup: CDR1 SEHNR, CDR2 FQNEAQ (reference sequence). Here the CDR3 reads CASSLAGGDTQYF. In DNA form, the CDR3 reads TGTGCCAGCAGCTTAGCGGGGGGTGATACGCAGTATTTT. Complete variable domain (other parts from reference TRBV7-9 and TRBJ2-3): DTGVSQNPRHKITKRGQNVTFRCDPISEHNRLYWYRQTLGQGPEFLTYFQNEAQLEKSRLLSDRFSAERPKGSFSTLEIQRTEQGDSAMYLCASSLAGGDTQYFGPGTRLTVL.

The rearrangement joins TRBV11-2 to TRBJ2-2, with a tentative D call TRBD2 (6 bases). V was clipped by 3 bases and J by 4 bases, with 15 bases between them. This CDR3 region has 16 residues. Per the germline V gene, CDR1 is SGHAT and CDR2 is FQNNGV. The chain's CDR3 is CASSFYGGTGTGELFF. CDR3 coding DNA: TGTGCCAGCAGCTTCTATGGGGGGACGGGCACCGGGGAGCTGTTTTTT.

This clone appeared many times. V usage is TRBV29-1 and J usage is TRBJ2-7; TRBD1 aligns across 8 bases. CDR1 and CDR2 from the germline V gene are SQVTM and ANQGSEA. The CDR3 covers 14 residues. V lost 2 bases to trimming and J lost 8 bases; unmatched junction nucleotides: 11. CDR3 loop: CSVETQGAPGKQYF. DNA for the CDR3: TGCAGCGTTGAAACGCAGGGGGCGCCGGGCAAGCAGTACTTC.

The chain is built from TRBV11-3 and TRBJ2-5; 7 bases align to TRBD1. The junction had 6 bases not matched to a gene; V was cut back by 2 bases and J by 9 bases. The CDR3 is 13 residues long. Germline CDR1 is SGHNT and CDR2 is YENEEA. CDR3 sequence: CASSLRQGMPQYF. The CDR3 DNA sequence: TGTGCCAGCAGCTTACGACAGGGTATGCCCCAGTACTTC.

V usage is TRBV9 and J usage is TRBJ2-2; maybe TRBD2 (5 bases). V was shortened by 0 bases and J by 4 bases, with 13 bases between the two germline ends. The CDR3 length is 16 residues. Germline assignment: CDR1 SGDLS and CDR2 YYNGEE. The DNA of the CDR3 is TGTGCCAGCAGCGTAGATAGTTGGAGCGGCACCGGGGAGCTGTTTTTT. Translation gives CASSVDSWSGTGELFF.

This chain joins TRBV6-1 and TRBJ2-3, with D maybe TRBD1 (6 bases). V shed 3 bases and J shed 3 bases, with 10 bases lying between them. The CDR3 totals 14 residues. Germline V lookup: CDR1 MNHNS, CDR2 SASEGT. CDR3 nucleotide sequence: TGTGCCAGCAGTGATAACAGGGCTACAGATACGCAGTATTTT. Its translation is CASSDNRATDTQYF.

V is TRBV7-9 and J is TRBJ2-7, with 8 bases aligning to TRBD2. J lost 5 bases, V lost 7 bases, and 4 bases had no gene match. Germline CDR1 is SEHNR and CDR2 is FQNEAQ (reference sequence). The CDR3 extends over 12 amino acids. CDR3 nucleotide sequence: TGTGCCAGCACGGGGGGGTTCCACGAGCAGTACTTC. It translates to CASTGGFHEQYF.

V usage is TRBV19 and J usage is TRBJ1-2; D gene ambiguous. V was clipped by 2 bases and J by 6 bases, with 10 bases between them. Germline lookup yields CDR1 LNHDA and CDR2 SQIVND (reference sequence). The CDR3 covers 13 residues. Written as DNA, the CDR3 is TGTGCCAGTAGTATATCGGGGATCGATGGCTACACCTTC. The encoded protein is CASSISGIDGYTF.

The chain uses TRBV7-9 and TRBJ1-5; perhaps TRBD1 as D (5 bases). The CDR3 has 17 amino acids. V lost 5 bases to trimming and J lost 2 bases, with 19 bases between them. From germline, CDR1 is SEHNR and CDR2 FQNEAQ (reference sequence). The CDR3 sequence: CASSPGSGGRGNQPQHF. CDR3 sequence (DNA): TGTGCCAGCAGCCCAGGGTCGGGGGGAAGAGGCAATCAGCCCCAGCATTTT. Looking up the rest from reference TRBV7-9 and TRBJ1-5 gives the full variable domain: DTGVSQNPRHKITKRGQNVTFRCDPISEHNRLYWYRQTLGQGPEFLTYFQNEAQLEKSRLLSDRFSAERPKGSFSTLEIQRTEQGDSAMYLCASSPGSGGRGNQPQHFGDGTRLSIL.

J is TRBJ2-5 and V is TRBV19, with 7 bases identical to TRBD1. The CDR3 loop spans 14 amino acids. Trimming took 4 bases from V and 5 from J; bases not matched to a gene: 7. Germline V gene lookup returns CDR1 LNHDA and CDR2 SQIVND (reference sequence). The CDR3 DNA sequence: TGTGCCAGTAGTAGAGACAGGGTTTCTGAGACCCAGTACTTC. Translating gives CASSRDRVSETQYF.

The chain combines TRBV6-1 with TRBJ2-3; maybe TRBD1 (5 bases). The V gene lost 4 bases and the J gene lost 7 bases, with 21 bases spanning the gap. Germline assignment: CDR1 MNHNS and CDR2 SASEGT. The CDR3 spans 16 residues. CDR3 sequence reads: CASSATFEAPGNTQYF. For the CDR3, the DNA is TGTGCCAGCAGTGCAACATTCGAGGCCCCAGGGAATACGCAGTATTTT.

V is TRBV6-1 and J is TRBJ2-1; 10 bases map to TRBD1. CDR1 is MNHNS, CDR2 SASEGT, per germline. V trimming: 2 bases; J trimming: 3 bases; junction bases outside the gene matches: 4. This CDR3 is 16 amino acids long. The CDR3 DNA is TGTGCCAGCAGTGAACCTAGGACAGGGGGCTACAATGAGCAGTTCTTC. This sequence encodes CASSEPRTGGYNEQFF.